These T cell receptor beta chains were read from a single sample in a study of chemoradiotherapy in HPV16-positive cancers. Assay: immunoSEQ multiplex PCR; the TCRdb copy retains only in-frame clones and omits some. The table lists thousands of clones, about three quarters of them singletons. The sample here was tumor tissue, taken from a patient who underwent chemoradiotherapy. The receptors come from a human donor with HPV-associated anogenital cancer. Both conserved end residues are part of each CDR3.

TRBV6-6	TRBJ1-1	CASVRGINTEAFF
TRBV7-2	TRBJ1-5	CASSAGAGNQPQHF
TRBV19	TRBJ2-3	CASTDQGGWTDTQYF
TRBV11-2	TRBJ1-4	CASRLGQENEKLFF
TRBV27	TRBJ1-1	CASSLSRQNTEAFF
TRBV4-1	TRBJ2-1	CASSASLGDFYNEQFF
TRBV18	TRBJ1-1	CASSPGRGPGTEAFF
TRBV6-5	TRBJ1-2	CASSYSSRTGKYGYTF
TRBV19	TRBJ2-5	CASSIIQGQETQYF
TRBV7-2	TRBJ1-2	CASSARQGLDYGYTF
TRBV2	TRBJ1-5	CASGGPSESNQPQHF
TRBV7-9	TRBJ1-2	CASSIHQGSNYGYTF
TRBV6-1	TRBJ2-7	CASSGVVTSLIAQQYF
TRBV6-1	TRBJ2-7	CASSDGVSYEQYF
TRBV6-5	TRBJ2-2	CASSLSGNTGELFF
TRBV6-1	TRBJ1-2	CASSELDWGVGYTF
TRBV9	TRBJ2-1	CASSVSSGSLFF
TRBV5-1	TRBJ2-7	CASSSGLARYEQYF
TRBV9	TRBJ2-7	CASSQRGGQDEQYF
TRBV30	TRBJ1-4	CAWATGNFEKLFF
TRBV4-2	TRBJ2-5	CASSQASGGARETQYF
TRBV6-5	TRBJ2-7	CASRAGTGKGEQYF
TRBV6-1	TRBJ2-1	CASSEASGGVNEQFF
TRBV6-1	TRBJ1-2	CASSEERVYGYTF
TRBV7-2	TRBJ2-5	CASSLFGKTQYF
TRBV27	TRBJ2-1	CASSLSRQGYEQFF
TRBV5-4	TRBJ2-7	CASSLGGQEEQYF
TRBV28	TRBJ2-7	CASRPGAYEQYF
TRBV29-1	TRBJ2-3	CSVERVPDTQYF
TRBV23-1	TRBJ2-1	CASSQGDGQGDSINGNEQFF
TRBV6-4	TRBJ2-3	CASSLTSGGSTDTQYF
TRBV28	TRBJ1-3	CASSSPSAGEAGNTIYF
TRBV18	TRBJ2-7	CASSPVQLAYEQYF